This record covers a single T cell receptor (beta chain). The CDR3 length is 14 residues. Per germline, CDR1 SEHNR and CDR2 FQNEAQ (reference sequence). V lost 3 bases, J lost 5 bases, and 14 bases lay in between. Those patients picked for sequencing had displayed CD8+CD57+ cell expansion on flow cytometry. This specimen comes from a study of CD8+CD57+ T cells in acquired aplastic anemia. Genomic DNA templated the TCR beta VDJ and CDR3 profiling. TCRdb recomputed calls from the reads with MiXCR, one row per CDR3 protein. This sample has just over 200,000 distinct CDR3 sequences, with 65% found just once.

Sequenced: sorted CD4+, CD8+, or CD8+CD57+ T cells (not recorded which) from PBMCs. The chain couples TRBV7-9 to TRBJ2-7; the D gene is possibly TRBD1 (6 bases). This receptor was identified in a human donor with aplastic anemia. This chain's CDR3 is CASSFSQGPHEQYF. The CDR3 DNA reads TGTGCCAGCAGCTTCAGTCAGGGGCCCCACGAGCAGTACTTC.